This T cell receptor beta chain emerged from a study of cytomegalovirus exposure and HLA in healthy donors. Study in general: Falling in the Caucasian-associated ancestry cluster were approximately 86% of under 450 genotyped donors. Study-wide findings and caveats: In a later analysis, TCR beta V- and J-gene trimming showed a link to a missense DCLRE1C variant.

Details on this clone: Its antigen is as yet unknown.

PCR used 60 Vbeta primers and 13 Jbeta primers. The table came from immunoSEQ multiplex PCR; TCRdb's copy has only in-frame clones and leaves some out. This table holds 180,000 or so clones, 80% to 90% found once. V lost 5 bases, J lost 7 bases, and 7 bases stayed unmatched. The CDR3 loop spans 14 amino acids. The germline V gene has CDR1 LNHDA and CDR2 SQIVND (reference sequence). The specimen was PBMCs. The rearrangement links TRBV19 to TRBJ1-4; 7 bases align to TRBD1. The TCR was taken from a woman aged 25 to 39 in good health and CMV-seronegative. CDR3 amino acids: CASSSTGVVEKLFF. The CDR3 nucleotides read TGTGCCAGTAGTTCCACAGGGGTCGTTGAAAAACTGTTTTTT.